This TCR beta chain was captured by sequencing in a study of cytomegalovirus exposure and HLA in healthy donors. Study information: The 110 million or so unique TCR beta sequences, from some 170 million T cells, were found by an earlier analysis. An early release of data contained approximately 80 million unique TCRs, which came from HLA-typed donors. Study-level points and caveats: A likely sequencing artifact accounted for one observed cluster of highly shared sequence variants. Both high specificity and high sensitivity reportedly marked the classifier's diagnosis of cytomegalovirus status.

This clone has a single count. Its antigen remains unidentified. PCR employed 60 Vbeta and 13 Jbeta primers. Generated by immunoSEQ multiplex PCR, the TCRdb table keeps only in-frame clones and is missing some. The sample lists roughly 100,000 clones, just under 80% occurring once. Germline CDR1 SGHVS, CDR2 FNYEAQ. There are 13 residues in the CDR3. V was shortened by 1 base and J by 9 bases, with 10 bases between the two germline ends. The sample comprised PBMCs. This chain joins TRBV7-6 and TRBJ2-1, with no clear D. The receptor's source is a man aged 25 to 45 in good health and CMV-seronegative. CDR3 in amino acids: CASSLGSGGEQFF. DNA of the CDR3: TGTGCCAGCAGCTTAGGGAGTGGCGGTGAGCAGTTCTTC.